This T cell receptor (beta chain) was recovered during a study of T cells of healthy individuals. The germline CDR1 and CDR2 sequences are SEHNR and FQNEAQ (reference sequence). The CDR3 is made up of 14 amino acids. The V end was cut by 5 bases, the J end by 4 bases, with 14 bases between. MiXCR, run by TCRdb on the 5' RACE reads, gives a single entry per CDR3 protein. The sample has 100,000 or so distinct CDR3 sequences; 15% to 20% are singletons. The chain combines TRBV7-9 with TRBJ2-5; possible D gene TRBD1, 6 bases. The TCR comes from a human donor in good health. The CDR3 region is CASSVQRGSETQYF. The CDR3 DNA follows: TGTGCCAGCAGCGTACAGAGGGGGTCAGAGACCCAGTACTTC.